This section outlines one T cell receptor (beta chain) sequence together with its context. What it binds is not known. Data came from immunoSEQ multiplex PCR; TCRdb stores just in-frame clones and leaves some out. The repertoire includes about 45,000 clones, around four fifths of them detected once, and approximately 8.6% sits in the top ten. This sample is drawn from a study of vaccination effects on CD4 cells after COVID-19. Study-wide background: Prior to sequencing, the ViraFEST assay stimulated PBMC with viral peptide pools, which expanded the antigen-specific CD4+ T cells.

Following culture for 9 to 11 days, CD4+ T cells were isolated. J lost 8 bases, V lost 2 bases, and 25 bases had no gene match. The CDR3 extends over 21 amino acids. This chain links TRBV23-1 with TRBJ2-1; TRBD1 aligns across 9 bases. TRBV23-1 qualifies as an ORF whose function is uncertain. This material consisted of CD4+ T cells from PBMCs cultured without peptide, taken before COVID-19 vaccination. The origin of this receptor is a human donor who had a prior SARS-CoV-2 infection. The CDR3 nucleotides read TGCGCCAGCAGTCAACCCAAAAAGACGGGACAGGGACCCGGCGTGTTCTATGAGCAGTTCTTC. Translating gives CASSQPKKTGQGPGVFYEQFF.